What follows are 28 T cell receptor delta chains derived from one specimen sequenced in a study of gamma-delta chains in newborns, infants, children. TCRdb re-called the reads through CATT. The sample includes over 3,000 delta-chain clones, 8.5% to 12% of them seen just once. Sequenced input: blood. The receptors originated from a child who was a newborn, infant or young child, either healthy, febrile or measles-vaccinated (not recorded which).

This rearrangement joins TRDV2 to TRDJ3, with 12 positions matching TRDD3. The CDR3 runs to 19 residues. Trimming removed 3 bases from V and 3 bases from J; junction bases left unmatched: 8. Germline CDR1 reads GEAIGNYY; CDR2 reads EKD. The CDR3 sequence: CACDAPGGYANWDTRQMFF. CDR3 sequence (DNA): TGTGCCTGTGACGCCCCTGGGGGATACGCTAACTGGGACACCCGACAGATGTTTTTC.

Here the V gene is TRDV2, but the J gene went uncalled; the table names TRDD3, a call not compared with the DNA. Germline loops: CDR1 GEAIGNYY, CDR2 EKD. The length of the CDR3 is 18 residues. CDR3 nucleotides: TGTGCCTGTGACGCGGGAGATGCGAACTCCTGGGACACCCCACAAATGTTTTTC. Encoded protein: CACDAGDANSWDTPQMFF.

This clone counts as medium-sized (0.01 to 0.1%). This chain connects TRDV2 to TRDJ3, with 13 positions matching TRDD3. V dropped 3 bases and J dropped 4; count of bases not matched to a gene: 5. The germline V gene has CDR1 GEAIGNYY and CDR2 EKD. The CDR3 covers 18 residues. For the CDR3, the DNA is TGTGCCTGTGACTCTCTACTGGGGGATACGTGGGACACCCGACAGATGTTTTTC. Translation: CACDSLLGDTWDTRQMFF.

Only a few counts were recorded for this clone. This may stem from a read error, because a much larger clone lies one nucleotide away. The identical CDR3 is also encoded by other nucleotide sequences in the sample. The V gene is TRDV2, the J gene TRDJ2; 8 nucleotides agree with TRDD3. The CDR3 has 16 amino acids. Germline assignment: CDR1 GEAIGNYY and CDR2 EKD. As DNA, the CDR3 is TGTGCCTGTGACAGGAGGGGATACAGTATGACGGCACAACTCTTCTTT. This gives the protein CACDRRGYSMTAQLFF.

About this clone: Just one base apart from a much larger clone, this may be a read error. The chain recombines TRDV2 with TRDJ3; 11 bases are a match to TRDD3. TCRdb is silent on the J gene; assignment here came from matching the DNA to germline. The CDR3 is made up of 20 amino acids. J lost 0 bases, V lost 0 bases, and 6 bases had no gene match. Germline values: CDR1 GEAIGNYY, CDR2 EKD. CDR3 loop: CACDTAGGYRSSWDTRQMFF. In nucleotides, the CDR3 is TGTGCCTGTGACACCGCTGGGGGATACCGCAGCTCCTGGGACACCCGACAGATGTTTTTC.

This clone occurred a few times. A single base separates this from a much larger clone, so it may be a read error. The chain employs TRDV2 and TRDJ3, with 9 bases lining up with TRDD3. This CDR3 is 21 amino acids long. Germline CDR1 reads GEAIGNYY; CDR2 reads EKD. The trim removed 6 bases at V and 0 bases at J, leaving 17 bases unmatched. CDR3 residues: CACNKVLGDPRSSWDTRQMFF. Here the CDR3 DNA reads TGTGCCTGTAACAAGGTACTGGGGGACCCACGGAGCTCCTGGGACACCCGACAGATGTTTTTC.

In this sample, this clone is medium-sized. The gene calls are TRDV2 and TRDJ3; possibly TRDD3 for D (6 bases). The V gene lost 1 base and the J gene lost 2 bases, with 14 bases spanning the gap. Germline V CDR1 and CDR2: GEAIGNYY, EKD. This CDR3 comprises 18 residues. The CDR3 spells CACDTWGFNAWDTRQMFF. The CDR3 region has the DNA TGTGCCTGTGACACTTGGGGGTTCAACGCCTGGGACACCCGACAGATGTTTTTC.

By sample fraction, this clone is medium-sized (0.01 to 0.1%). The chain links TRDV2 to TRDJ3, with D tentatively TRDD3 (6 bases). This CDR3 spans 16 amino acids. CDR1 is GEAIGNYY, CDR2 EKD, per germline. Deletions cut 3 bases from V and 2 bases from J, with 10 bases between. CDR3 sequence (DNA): TGTGCCTGTGACTGGGGATCCGCCTGGGACACCCGACAGATGTTTTTC. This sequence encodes CACDWGSAWDTRQMFF.

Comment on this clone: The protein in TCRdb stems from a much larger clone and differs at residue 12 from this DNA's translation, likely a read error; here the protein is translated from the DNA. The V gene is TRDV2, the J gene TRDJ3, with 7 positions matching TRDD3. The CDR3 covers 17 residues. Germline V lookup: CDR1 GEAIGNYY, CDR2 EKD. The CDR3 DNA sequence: TGTGCCTGTGACAGGCTGGGGGCGAGCAGGGACGCCCGACAGATGTTTTTC. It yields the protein CACDRLGASRDARQMFF.

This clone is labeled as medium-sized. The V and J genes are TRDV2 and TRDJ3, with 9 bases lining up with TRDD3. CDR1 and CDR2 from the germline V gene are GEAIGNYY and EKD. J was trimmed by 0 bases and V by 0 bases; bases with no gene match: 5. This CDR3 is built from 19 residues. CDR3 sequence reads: CACDTGGYRSSWDTRQMFF. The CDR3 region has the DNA TGTGCCTGTGACACCGGGGGATACAGGAGCTCCTGGGACACCCGACAGATGTTTTTC.

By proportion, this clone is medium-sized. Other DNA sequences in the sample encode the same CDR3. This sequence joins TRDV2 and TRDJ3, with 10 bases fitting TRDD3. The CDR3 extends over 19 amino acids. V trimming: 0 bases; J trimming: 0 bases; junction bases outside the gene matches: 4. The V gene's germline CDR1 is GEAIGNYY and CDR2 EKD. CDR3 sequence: CACDTVLGDGSWDTRQMFF. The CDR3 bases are TGTGCCTGTGACACCGTACTGGGGGATGGCTCCTGGGACACCCGACAGATGTTTTTC.

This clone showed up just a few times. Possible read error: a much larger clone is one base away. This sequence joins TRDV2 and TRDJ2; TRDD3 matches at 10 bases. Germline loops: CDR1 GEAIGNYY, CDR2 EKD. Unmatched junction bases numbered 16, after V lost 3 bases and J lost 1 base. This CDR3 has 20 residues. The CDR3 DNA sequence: TGTGCCTGTGACGCGTTGCGGGGTTTGGGGGATACCAGTTTGACAGCACAACTCTTCTTT. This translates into CACDALRGLGDTSLTAQLFF.

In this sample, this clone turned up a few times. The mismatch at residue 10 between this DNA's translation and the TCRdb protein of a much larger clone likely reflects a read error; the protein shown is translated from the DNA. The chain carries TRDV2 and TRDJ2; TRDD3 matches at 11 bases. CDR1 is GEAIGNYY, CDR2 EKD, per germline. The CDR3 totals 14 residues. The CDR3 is CACDPLGDTVQLFF. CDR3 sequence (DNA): TGTGCCTGTGACCCCCTGGGGGATACAGTACAACTCTTCTTT.

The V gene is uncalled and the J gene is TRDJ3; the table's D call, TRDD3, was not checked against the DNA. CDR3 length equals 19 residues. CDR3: CACASWGIPSSWDTRQMFF. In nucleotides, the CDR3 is TGTGCCTGTGCCTCCTGGGGGATCCCTAGCTCCTGGGACACCCGACAGATGTTTTTC.

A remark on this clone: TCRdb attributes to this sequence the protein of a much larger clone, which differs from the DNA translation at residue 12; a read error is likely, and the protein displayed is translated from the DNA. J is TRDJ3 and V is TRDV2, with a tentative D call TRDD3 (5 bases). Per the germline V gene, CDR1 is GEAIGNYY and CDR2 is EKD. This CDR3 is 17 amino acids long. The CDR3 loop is CACDTSGPSWDARQMFF. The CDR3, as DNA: TGTGCCTGTGACACGTCTGGGCCCTCCTGGGACGCCCGACAGATGTTTTTC.

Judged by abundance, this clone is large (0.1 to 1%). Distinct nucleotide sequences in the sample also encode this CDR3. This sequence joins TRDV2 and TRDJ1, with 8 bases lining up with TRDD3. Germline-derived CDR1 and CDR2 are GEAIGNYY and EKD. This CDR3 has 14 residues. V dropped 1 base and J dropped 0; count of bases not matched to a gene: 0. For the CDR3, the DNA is TGTGCCTGTGACACTGGGGGATACACCGATAAACTCATCTTT. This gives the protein CACDTGGYTDKLIF.

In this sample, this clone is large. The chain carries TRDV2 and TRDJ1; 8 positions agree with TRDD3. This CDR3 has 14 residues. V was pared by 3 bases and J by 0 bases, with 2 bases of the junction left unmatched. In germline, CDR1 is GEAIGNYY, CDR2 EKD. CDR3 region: CACDSWGNTDKLIF. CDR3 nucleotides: TGTGCCTGTGACTCCTGGGGGAACACCGATAAACTCATCTTT.

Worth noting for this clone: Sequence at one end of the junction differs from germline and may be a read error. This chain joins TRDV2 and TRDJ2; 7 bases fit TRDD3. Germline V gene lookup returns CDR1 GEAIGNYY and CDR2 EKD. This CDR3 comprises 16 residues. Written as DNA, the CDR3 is TGTGCCTGTGACAGGGGGGGATGCTTTTTGACGGCACAACTCTTCTTT. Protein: CACDRGGCFLTAQLFF.

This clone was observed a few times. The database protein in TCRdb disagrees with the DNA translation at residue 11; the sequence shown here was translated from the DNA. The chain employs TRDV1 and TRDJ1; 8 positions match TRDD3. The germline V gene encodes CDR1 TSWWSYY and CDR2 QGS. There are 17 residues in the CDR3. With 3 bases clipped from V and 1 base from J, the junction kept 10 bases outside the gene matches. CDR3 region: CALGERPGDMCTDKLIF. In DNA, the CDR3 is TGTGCTCTTGGGGAGCGGCCGGGGGATATGTGCACCGATAAACTCATCTTT.

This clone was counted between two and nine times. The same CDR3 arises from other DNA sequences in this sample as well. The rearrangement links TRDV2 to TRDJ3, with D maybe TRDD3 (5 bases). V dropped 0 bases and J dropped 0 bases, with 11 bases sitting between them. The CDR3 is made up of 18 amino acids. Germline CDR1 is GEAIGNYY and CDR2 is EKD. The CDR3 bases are TGTGCCTGTGACACCGGGGGTCCCAGCTCCTGGGACACCCGACAGATGTTTTTC. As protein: CACDTGGPSSWDTRQMFF.

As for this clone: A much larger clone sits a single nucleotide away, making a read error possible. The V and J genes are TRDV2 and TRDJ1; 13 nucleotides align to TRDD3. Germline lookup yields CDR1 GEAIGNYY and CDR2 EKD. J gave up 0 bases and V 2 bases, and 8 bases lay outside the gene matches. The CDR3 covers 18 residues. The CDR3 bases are TGTGCCTGTGACAAACTGGGGGATACGCGGTTGCACACCGATAAACTCATCTTT. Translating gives CACDKLGDTRLHTDKLIF.

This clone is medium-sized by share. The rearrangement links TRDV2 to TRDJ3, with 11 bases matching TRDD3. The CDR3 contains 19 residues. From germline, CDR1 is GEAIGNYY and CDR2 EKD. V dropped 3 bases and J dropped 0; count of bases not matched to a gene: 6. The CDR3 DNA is TGTGCCTGTGACTTACTGGGGGATAGCCTCTCCTGGGACACCCGACAGATGTTTTTC. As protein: CACDLLGDSLSWDTRQMFF.

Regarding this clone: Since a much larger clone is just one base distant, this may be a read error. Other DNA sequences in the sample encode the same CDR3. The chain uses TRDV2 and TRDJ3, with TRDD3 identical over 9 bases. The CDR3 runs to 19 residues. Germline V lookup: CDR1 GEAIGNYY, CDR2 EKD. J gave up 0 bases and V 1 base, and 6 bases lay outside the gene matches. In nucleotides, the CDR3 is TGTGCCTGTGACACAGGCTACTGGGGGAGCTCCTGGGACACCCGACAGATGTTTTTC. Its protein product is CACDTGYWGSSWDTRQMFF.

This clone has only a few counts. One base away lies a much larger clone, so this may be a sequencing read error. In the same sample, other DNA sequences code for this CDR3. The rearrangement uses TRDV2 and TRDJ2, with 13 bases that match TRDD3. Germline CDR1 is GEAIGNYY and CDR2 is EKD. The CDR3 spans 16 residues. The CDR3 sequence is CACFYWGIRGTAQLFF. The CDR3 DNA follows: TGTGCCTGTTTTTACTGGGGGATACGGGGGACAGCGCAACTCTTCTTT.

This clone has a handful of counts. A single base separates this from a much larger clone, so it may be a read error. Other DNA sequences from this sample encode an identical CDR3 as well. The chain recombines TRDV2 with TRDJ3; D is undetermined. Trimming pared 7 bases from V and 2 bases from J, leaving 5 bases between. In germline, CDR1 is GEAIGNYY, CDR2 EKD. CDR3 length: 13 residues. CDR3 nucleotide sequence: TGTGCCTGCGATACCTGGGACACCCGACAGATGTTTTTC. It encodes CACDTWDTRQMFF.

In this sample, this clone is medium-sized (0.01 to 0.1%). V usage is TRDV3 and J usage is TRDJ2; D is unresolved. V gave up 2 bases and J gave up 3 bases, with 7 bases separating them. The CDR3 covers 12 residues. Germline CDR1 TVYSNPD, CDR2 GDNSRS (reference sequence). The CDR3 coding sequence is TGTGCCTTTCAGGGACTGACAGCACAACTCTTCTTT. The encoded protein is CAFQGLTAQLFF.

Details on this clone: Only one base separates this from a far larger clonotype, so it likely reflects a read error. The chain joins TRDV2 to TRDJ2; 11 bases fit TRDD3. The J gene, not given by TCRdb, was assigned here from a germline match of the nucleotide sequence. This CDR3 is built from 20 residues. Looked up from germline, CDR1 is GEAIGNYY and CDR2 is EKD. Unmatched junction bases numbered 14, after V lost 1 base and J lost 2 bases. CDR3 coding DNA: TGTGCCTGTGACACGGTGAGGTGGGGGATACGCCGAACGTTGACAGCACAACTCTTCTTT. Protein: CACDTVRWGIRRTLTAQLFF.

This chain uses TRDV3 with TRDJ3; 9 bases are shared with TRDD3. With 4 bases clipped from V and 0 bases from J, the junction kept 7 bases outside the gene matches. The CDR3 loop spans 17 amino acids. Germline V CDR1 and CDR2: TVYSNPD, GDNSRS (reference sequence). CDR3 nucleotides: TGTGCCTCCCGACTGGGGGAAAGCTCCTGGGACACCCGACAGATGTTTTTC. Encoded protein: CASRLGESSWDTRQMFF.